This T cell receptor (beta chain) is drawn from a study of cytomegalovirus exposure and HLA in healthy donors. Overall study findings and caveats: Productive status was seen about 90% or about 30% of the time for most TCR beta V segments in an earlier analysis. It was confirmed in vitro that a few of the CMV-associated chains were specific for CMV antigens. Sequencing likely generated an artifact that appeared as a cluster of highly shared sequence variants.

Vbeta (60) and Jbeta (13) primers were used in the PCR. In the authors' methods: An analysis performed later counted 75 million to 80 million unique TCR beta chains (roughly 10 million of them shared). Clones were sequenced by immunoSEQ multiplex PCR, and TCRdb holds only the in-frame ones, with some missing. That table furnishes V, J and clone size, whereas the DNA furnished D and trimming. The sample contains 120,000 to 150,000 clones, over 75% of which appear only once. Turning to this clone: Its antigen is not known.

V lost 2 bases, J lost 9 bases, and 7 bases stayed unmatched. This CDR3 is built from 17 residues. CDR1 MNHEY and CDR2 SMNVEV come from the germline V gene (reference sequence). The chain is built from TRBV27 and TRBJ2-1; TRBD2 aligns across 16 bases. Material: PBMCs. This clonotype was obtained from a male donor in good health and CMV-seronegative. The CDR3 spells CASSLEGLAGGPSEQFF. DNA for the CDR3: TGTGCCAGCAGTTTAGAGGGACTAGCGGGGGGGCCAAGTGAGCAGTTCTTC.